This T cell receptor (beta chain) was observed in a study of T cell responses to AZD1222 COVID-19 vaccine. General study results and limits: Unmutated regions of variants are reportedly targeted by nearly half of spike-specific TCRs.

The protocol was immunoSEQ multiplex PCR, while the TCRdb copy is restricted to in-frame clones and leaves out a portion. The table includes about 110,000 clones, over 75% detected once. Comment on this clone: The target antigen is unknown.

CDR1 and CDR2 from the germline V gene are MNHEY and SVGAGI. V lost 2 bases to trimming and J lost 6 bases, with 13 bases between them. This CDR3 has 14 residues. The receptor was derived from an adult in good health. Sequenced here: peripheral blood, sampled on day 0 of AZD1222 vaccination. The V call is TRBV6-5, the J call TRBJ1-2; no clear D. CDR3 nucleotides: TGTGCCAGCAGTTACCTGGGCAGTAGGGATGGCTACACCTTC. Its protein product is CASSYLGSRDGYTF.